This T cell receptor beta chain originates from a study of beta chain features in type 1 diabetes. Findings and limits, study-wide: Type 1 diabetes patients showed a moderate but significant shortening of TCRB CDR3s in all four CD4+ subsets. Short templates might get an advantage during PCR, and this would be equal in patients and controls.

cDNA synthesis used the whole RNA isolate, giving expressed TCRB sequences. The method was immunoSEQ multiplex PCR; TCRdb's version includes in-frame clones alone and lacks a portion of them. The data contain nearly 700,000 clones, 13% of them singletons. The authors took one heparinised blood draw, averaging approximately 120 mL, from each donor. As to this clone: Its antigen is unidentified.

This sequence was found in a young man with type 1 diabetes. Specimen: naive CD4+ T cells from blood.

The CDR3 here is CAWSSLGREMTNYGYTF. The CDR3 DNA is TGTGCCTGGAGCTCTTTAGGCAGGGAGATGACTAACTATGGCTACACCTTC. This rearrangement joins TRBV30 to TRBJ1-2; TRBD1 might be the D (5 bases). In germline, CDR1 is GTSNPN, CDR2 SVGIG (reference sequence). The CDR3 totals 17 residues. Trimming cost V 3 bases and J 0 bases, with 20 bases left between them. Full variable domain (outside the CDR3, taken from reference TRBV30 and TRBJ1-2): SQTIHQWPATLVQPVGSPLSLECTVEGTSNPNLYWYRQAAGRGLQLLFYSVGIGQISSEVPQNLSASRPQDRQFILSSKKLLLSDSGFYLCAWSSLGREMTNYGYTFGSGTRLTVV.